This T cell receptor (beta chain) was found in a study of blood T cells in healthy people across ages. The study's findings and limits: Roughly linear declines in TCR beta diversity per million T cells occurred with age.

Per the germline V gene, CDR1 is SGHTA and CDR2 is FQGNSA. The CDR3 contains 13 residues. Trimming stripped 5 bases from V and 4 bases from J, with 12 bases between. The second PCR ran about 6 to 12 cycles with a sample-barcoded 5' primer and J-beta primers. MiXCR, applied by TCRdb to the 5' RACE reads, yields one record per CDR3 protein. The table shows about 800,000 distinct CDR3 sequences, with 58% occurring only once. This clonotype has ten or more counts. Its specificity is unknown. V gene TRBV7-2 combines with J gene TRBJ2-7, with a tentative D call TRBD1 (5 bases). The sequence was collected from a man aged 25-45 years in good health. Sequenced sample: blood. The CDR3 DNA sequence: TGTGCCAGCAGCCTCAGACAGTTATACGAGCAGTACTTC. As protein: CASSLRQLYEQYF.